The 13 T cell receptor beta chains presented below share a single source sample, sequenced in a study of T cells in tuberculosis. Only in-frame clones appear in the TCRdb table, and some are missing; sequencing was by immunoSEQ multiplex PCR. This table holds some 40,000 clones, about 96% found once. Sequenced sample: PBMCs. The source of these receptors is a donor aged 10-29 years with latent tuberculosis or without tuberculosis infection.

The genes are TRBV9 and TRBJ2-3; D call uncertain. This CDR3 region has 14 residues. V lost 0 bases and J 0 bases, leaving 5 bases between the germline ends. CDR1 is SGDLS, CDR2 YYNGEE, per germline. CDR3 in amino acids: CASSVDQSTDTQYF. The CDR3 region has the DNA TGTGCCAGCAGCGTAGACCAGAGCACAGATACGCAGTATTTT.

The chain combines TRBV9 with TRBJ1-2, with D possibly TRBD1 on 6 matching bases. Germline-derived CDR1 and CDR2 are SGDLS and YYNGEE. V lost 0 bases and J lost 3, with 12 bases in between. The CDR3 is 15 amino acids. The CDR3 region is CASSVAGGEDYGYTF. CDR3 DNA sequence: TGTGCCAGCAGCGTAGCTGGGGGCGAAGACTATGGCTACACCTTC.

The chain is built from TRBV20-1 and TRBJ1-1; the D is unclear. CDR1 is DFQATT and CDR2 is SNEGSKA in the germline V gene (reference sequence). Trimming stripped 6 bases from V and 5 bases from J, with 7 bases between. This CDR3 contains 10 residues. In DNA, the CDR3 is TGCAGTGCAAAAACTACTGAAGCTTTCTTT. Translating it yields CSAKTTEAFF.

The chain's CDR3 is CASSLGGSSASEQYF. DNA for the CDR3: TGTGCCAGCAGCTTAGGCGGATCGTCAGCTAGCGAGCAGTACTTC. The V gene is TRBV7-3, the J gene TRBJ2-7; no reliable D call. The CDR3 extends over 15 amino acids. The V gene's germline CDR1 is SGHTA and CDR2 FQGTGA. Trimming removed 2 bases from V and 6 bases from J, with 17 bases in between.

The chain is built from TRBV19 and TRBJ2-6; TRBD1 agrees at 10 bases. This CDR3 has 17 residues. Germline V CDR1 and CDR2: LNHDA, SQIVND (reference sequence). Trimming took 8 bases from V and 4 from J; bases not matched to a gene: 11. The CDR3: CASARQGAGRGANVLTF. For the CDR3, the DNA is TGTGCCAGTGCGAGACAGGGGGCTGGGCGGGGGGCCAACGTCCTGACTTTC. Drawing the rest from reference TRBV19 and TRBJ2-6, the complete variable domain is DGGITQSPKYLFRKEGQNVTLSCEQNLNHDAMYWYRQDPGQGLRLIYYSQIVNDFQKGDIAEGYSVSREKKESFPLTVTSAQKNPTAFYLCASARQGAGRGANVLTFGAGSRLTVL.

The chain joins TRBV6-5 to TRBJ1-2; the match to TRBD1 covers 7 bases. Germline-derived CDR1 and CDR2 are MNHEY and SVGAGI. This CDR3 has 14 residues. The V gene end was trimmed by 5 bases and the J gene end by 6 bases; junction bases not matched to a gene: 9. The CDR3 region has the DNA TGTGCCAGCAGTCTCTTGACAGGGCTGGATGGCTACACCTTC. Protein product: CASSLLTGLDGYTF.

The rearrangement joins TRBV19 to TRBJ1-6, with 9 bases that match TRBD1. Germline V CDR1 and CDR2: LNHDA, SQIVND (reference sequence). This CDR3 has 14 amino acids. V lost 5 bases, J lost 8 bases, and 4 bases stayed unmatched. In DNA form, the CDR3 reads TGTGCCAGTAGTGTACAGGGGGCGCATTCACCCCTCCACTTT. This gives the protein CASSVQGAHSPLHF. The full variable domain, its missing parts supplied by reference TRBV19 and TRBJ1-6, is DGGITQSPKYLFRKEGQNVTLSCEQNLNHDAMYWYRQDPGQGLRLIYYSQIVNDFQKGDIAEGYSVSREKKESFPLTVTSAQKNPTAFYLCASSVQGAHSPLHFGNGTRLTVT.

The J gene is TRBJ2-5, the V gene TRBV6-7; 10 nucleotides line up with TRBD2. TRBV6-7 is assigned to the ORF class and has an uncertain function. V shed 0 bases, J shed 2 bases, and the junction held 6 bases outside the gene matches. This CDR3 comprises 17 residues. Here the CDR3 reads CASSYSIAGGLQETQYF. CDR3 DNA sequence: TGTGCCAGCAGTTACTCGATAGCGGGGGGCTTGCAAGAGACCCAGTACTTC.

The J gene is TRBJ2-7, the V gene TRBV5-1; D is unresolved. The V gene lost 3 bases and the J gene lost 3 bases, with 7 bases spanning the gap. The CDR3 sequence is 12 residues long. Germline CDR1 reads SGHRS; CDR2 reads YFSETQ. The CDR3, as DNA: TGCGCCAGCAGCTACGATAGCTACGAGCAGTACTTC. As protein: CASSYDSYEQYF.

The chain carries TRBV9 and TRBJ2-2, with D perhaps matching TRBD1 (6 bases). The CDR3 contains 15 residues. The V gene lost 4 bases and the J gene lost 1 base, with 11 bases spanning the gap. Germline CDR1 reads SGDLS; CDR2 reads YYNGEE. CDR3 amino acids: CASSQGTLNTGELFF. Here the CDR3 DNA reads TGTGCCAGCAGCCAAGGGACATTGAACACCGGGGAGCTGTTTTTT.

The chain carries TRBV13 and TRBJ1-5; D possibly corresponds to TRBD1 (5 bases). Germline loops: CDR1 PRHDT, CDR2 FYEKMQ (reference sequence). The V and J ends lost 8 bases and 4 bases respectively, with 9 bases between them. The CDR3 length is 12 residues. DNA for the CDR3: TGTGCCAGCGGGGCAGGGAATCAGCCCCAGCATTTT. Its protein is CASGAGNQPQHF. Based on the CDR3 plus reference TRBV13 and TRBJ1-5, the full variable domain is AAGVIQSPRHLIKEKRETATLKCYPIPRHDTVYWYQQGPGQDPQFLISFYEKMQSDKGSIPDRFSAQQFSDYHSELNMSSLELGDSALYFCASGAGNQPQHFGDGTRLSIL.

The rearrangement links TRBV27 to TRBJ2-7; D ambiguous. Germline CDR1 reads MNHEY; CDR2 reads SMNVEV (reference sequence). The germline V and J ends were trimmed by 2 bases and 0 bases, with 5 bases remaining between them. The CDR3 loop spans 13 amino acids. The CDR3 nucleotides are TGTGCCAGCAGTTTAGCGAGCTCCTACGAGCAGTACTTC. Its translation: CASSLASSYEQYF.

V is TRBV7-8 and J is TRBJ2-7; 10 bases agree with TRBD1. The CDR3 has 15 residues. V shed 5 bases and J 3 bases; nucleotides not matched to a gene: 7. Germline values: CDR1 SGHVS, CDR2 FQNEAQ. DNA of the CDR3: TGTGCCAGCAGCCTATCAGGGACAGGGGTCTACGAGCAGTACTTC. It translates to CASSLSGTGVYEQYF.